One and the same sample provided the 21 T cell receptor beta chains below, sequenced in a study of chronic HIV infection and antiretroviral therapy. Each CDR3 protein gets one entry after TCRdb re-called the 5' RACE reads with MiXCR. Found here are 45,000 to 60,000 distinct CDR3 sequences, 19% of them singletons; the top ten hold 2.8%. The specimen was peripheral blood. The source is an adult who had HIV and had not received antiretroviral therapy, or was an uninfected healthy control (not recorded which).

The chain is built from TRBV3-1 and TRBJ2-3; 10 bases align to TRBD2. The CDR3 covers 18 residues. V lost 4 bases and J lost 6; bases outside the gene matches: 16. Germline-derived CDR1 and CDR2 are LGHDT and YNNKEL (reference sequence). CDR3 DNA: TGTGCCAGCAGCCCCATTAGACGGGCTAGCGGGAGTGGTGATACGCAGTATTTT. It encodes CASSPIRRASGSGDTQYF.

This clonotype was counted a few times. This chain links TRBV28 with TRBJ2-3, with 7 bases fitting TRBD2. This CDR3 comprises 16 residues. Trimming at V came to 3 bases and at J to 4 bases, leaving 10 bases not matched to a gene. The germline CDR1 and CDR2 sequences are MDHEN and SYDVKM. CDR3 loop: CASSLGGSGIADTQYF. The CDR3, as DNA: TGTGCCAGCAGTTTGGGGGGAAGCGGGATCGCAGATACGCAGTATTTT.

This clonotype was seen a handful of times. This sequence joins TRBV24-1 and TRBJ2-1, with 8 bases aligning to TRBD2. The CDR3 is 17 amino acids. V shed 3 bases, J shed 2 bases, and the junction held 8 bases outside the gene matches. Germline assignment: CDR1 KGHDR and CDR2 SFDVKD. The DNA of the CDR3 is TGTGCCACCAGTGATGGGCCCGGGACTAGAACCTACAATGAGCAGTTCTTC. Translated, it gives CATSDGPGTRTYNEQFF.

This clonotype was counted between two and nine times. The chain has TRBV7-9 and TRBJ2-1, with 14 bases lining up with TRBD2. V dropped 5 bases and J dropped 0; count of bases not matched to a gene: 6. Germline CDR1 reads SEHNR; CDR2 reads FQNEAQ (reference sequence). The CDR3 extends over 18 amino acids. This chain's CDR3 is CASSKGLAGGRSYNEQFF. The CDR3 region has the DNA TGTGCCAGCAGCAAAGGACTAGCGGGAGGACGCTCCTACAATGAGCAGTTCTTC.

In its sample, this clonotype was seen many times. V and J are TRBV2 and TRBJ1-1; a possible D gene is TRBD1 (6 bases). Germline assignment: CDR1 SNHLY and CDR2 FYNNEI. Between the trimmed V and J ends, which lost 9 bases and 0 bases, there was a span of 14 bases. The CDR3 runs 14 residues. CDR3: CASPGTFLNTEAFF. The CDR3 region has the DNA TGTGCCAGTCCCGGGACATTTTTGAACACTGAAGCTTTCTTT.

V and J are TRBV5-1 and TRBJ2-1; 7 nucleotides agree with TRBD2. The length of the CDR3 is 15 residues. From germline, CDR1 is SGHRS and CDR2 YFSETQ. V shed 3 bases and J 7 bases; nucleotides not matched to a gene: 10. CDR3 amino acids: CASSSAGQSVNEQFF. CDR3 nucleotide sequence: TGCGCCAGCAGCTCAGCGGGGCAGTCGGTGAATGAGCAGTTCTTC.

This clonotype was seen a handful of times. The junction shows a germline mismatch at one end, possibly a read error. V usage is TRBV18 and J usage is TRBJ1-1, with D uncertain. In germline, CDR1 is KGHSH, CDR2 LQKENI. The CDR3 contains 12 residues. This chain's CDR3 is CASSAIGTVAFF. DNA for the CDR3: TGTGCCAGCTCAGCCATCGGCACTGTAGCTTTCTTT.

This clonotype was seen a handful of times. The rearrangement links TRBV20-1 to TRBJ2-3; TRBD2 matches 9 bases. Losses at the gene ends were 2 bases for V and 0 bases for J; bases not matched to a gene: 0. The CDR3 spans 14 residues. CDR1 is DFQATT and CDR2 is SNEGSKA in the germline V gene (reference sequence). The CDR3, as DNA: TGCAGTGCTAGAAGCGGGAGGAGCACAGATACGCAGTATTTT. Translation gives CSARSGRSTDTQYF.

CDR3 bases: TGTGCCAGCAGTTTATTCCCCAAAAGTAGCACAGATACGCAGTATTTT. Protein product: CASSLFPKSSTDTQYF. V and J are TRBV27 and TRBJ2-3, with D unresolved. Germline CDR1 reads MNHEY; CDR2 reads SMNVEV (reference sequence). This CDR3 comprises 16 residues. V gave up 1 base and J gave up 0 bases, with 11 bases separating them.

V gene TRBV7-9 combines with J gene TRBJ1-3, with D maybe TRBD1 (5 bases). Trimming cost V 2 bases and J 0 bases, with 11 bases left between them. The CDR3 covers 16 residues. The germline CDR1 and CDR2 sequences are SEHNR and FQNEAQ (reference sequence). For the CDR3, the DNA is TGTGCCAGCAGCTTAACGACAGCCGGCTCTGGAAACACCATATATTTT. Its protein product is CASSLTTAGSGNTIYF.

The chain joins TRBV27 to TRBJ1-1; D is possibly TRBD1 (6 bases). The ends were cut back, 6 bases at V and 5 bases at J, with 22 bases in the middle. CDR1 is MNHEY and CDR2 is SMNVEV in the germline V gene (reference sequence). The length of the CDR3 is 16 residues. DNA of the CDR3: TGTGCCAGCAGCGCATTGGACATCACAAGGGGGACTGAAGCTTTCTTT. This translates into CASSALDITRGTEAFF.

This clonotype came up a few times. The chain is built from TRBV27 and TRBJ2-7, with 10 bases identical to TRBD1. With V trimmed by 3 bases and J by 2 bases, 1 base remained unmatched. CDR1 MNHEY and CDR2 SMNVEV come from the germline V gene (reference sequence). The CDR3 has 14 amino acids. The CDR3 nucleotides are TGTGCCAGCAGTTTCGGGACAGGGGCCTACGAGCAGTACTTC. Amino acid sequence: CASSFGTGAYEQYF.

Only a few counts were recorded for this clonotype. The rearrangement joins TRBV23-1 to TRBJ2-1; 11 nucleotides line up with TRBD2. Being an ORF, TRBV23-1 has a function that is uncertain. The V segment lost 4 bases and the J segment 9 bases; nucleotides outside the gene matches: 23. The CDR3 runs to 20 residues. The CDR3 reads CASSPGASGRRYTARAEQFF. The CDR3 DNA reads as TGCGCCAGCAGTCCCGGGGCTAGCGGGAGGCGGTATACAGCTCGGGCTGAGCAGTTCTTC.

A few counts support this clonotype. The chain links TRBV28 to TRBJ2-6, with TRBD2 as a possible D gene (6 bases). V was shortened by 2 bases and J by 0 bases, with 11 bases between the two germline ends. This CDR3 is 17 amino acids long. Germline CDR1 and CDR2: MDHEN and SYDVKM. The CDR3 reads CASSLQGLSSGANVLTF. The CDR3 DNA follows: TGTGCCAGCAGTTTACAGGGACTTTCCTCTGGGGCCAACGTCCTGACTTTC.

This clonotype occurred a few times. The CDR3: CASSTQGGGANVLTF. The CDR3 bases are TGTGCCAGCAGTACTCAGGGTGGCGGGGCCAACGTCCTGACTTTC. The rearrangement links TRBV28 to TRBJ2-6; possible D gene TRBD1, 5 bases. From germline, CDR1 is MDHEN and CDR2 SYDVKM. V was shortened by 5 bases and J by 4 bases, with 12 bases between the two germline ends. There are 15 residues in the CDR3.

The rearrangement links TRBV29-1 to TRBJ2-5, with 8 bases that match TRBD2. Looked up from germline, CDR1 is SQVTM and CDR2 is ANQGSEA. V lost 1 base, J lost 4 bases, and 2 bases stayed unmatched. This CDR3 contains 13 residues. The CDR3 spells CSVEGTSLETQYF. CDR3 DNA sequence: TGCAGCGTTGAAGGGACTAGCTTAGAGACCCAGTACTTC.

The CDR3: CASSERPSGNSYNEQFF. The CDR3 DNA sequence: TGTGCCAGCAGTGAAAGGCCTAGCGGGAACTCCTACAATGAGCAGTTCTTC. The chain uses TRBV2 and TRBJ2-1; 9 bases match TRBD2. The CDR3 runs 17 residues. CDR1 SNHLY and CDR2 FYNNEI come from the germline V gene. Trimming removed 2 bases from V and 0 bases from J; junction bases left unmatched: 5.

The chain uses TRBV6-5 and TRBJ1-2; 7 bases are shared with TRBD1. CDR3 size: 14 residues. Germline values: CDR1 MNHEY, CDR2 SVGAGI. The trim removed 6 bases at V and 6 bases at J, leaving 10 bases unmatched. The CDR3 DNA follows: TGTGCCAGCAGCCGAGGGACAGCTGAGAATGGCTACACCTTC. Amino acid sequence: CASSRGTAENGYTF.

CDR3 sequence: CASSPRIEFPGANVLTF. The CDR3 DNA reads TGTGCCAGCAGTCCTCGGATCGAGTTCCCAGGGGCCAACGTCCTGACTTTC. The rearrangement uses TRBV6-6 and TRBJ2-6; D is uncertain. V lost 5 bases, J lost 4 bases, and 18 bases lay in between. The V gene's germline CDR1 is MNHNY and CDR2 SVGAGI (reference sequence). The CDR3 consists of 17 residues.

V gene TRBV21-1 combines with J gene TRBJ2-1; whether TRBD1, the table's D call, matches the DNA was not checked. TRBV21-1 is assigned pseudogene status. The length of the CDR3 is 17 residues. CDR3 protein: CASSADDRDSMYDEQFF. The CDR3 nucleotides are TGTGCCAGCAGCGCAGATGACCGGGACAGTATGTACGATGAGCAGTTCTTC.

This clonotype was counted only a few times. This chain connects TRBV28 to TRBJ1-5, with 10 bases aligning to TRBD1. The CDR3 runs to 17 residues. Trimming cost V 6 bases and J 2 bases; bases outside gene matches: 10. Germline values: CDR1 MDHEN, CDR2 SYDVKM. The CDR3 DNA reads as TGTGCCAGCAGCCATAAGTTCGGGACAGGGGGCAATCAGCCCCAGCATTTT. Amino acids: CASSHKFGTGGNQPQHF.